The sequence of this T cell receptor beta chain was determined in a study of T cells after posttransplantation cyclophosphamide. There are 14 residues in the CDR3. In germline, CDR1 is SEHNR, CDR2 FQNEAQ (reference sequence). With 1 base removed from V and 5 bases from J, the gap between germline ends came to 11 bases. Measured with immunoSEQ multiplex PCR; TCRdb has only the in-frame clones, and not every one. The repertoire has some 5,000 clones, approximately 61% of them found once; the top ten carry around 16%. Source material: memory CD8+ T cells sorted from blood. The rearrangement uses TRBV7-9 and TRBJ1-1; D ambiguous. The receptor was derived from a woman in her sixties or seventies in good health, CMV-negative, and a related stem cell transplant donor. The CDR3 reads CASSLVSGKTEAFF. In nucleotides, the CDR3 is TGTGCCAGCAGCTTAGTATCCGGGAAGACTGAAGCTTTCTTT.